This TCR beta chain was retrieved from a study of T cell responses to AZD1222 COVID-19 vaccine. This clone was seen just once. Trimming cost V 3 bases and J 4 bases, with 16 bases left between them. CDR1 is DFQATT and CDR2 is SNEGSKA in the germline V gene (reference sequence). The CDR3 is 15 amino acids. The repertoire was sequenced with immunoSEQ multiplex PCR; TCRdb's copy has only in-frame clones and lacks some. The table has 180,000 or so clones, 92% seen once. V and J are TRBV20-1 and TRBJ1-5, with a tentative D call TRBD1 (6 bases). Specimen: peripheral blood, collected 28 days after the second AZD1222 dose. The receptor comes from an adult who received the AZD1222 COVID-19 vaccine. The CDR3 nucleotides read TGCAGTGCTAGTTCTGGGGGGGCCGTGAATCAGCCCCAGCATTTT. Translated, it gives CSASSGGAVNQPQHF.